Shown below are 22 T cell receptor beta chains from a single sample sequenced in a study of T cells in Graves' hyperthyroidism and ophthalmopathy. Amplification of TCR beta CDR3 regions used RNA as the template. A first-round RT-PCR of the TCR CDR3 used the HTBI primer set. One entry per CDR3 protein results from TCRdb running MiXCR on the multiplex PCR reads. The top ten clones hold about 4.9% of a sample with 350,000 to 500,000 distinct CDR3 sequences, around 15% of them seen once. Sample: blood. Receptors originate from a young woman with Graves' hyperthyroidism.

This clonotype was seen ten or more times. The chain uses TRBV7-9 and TRBJ1-1; D gene unclear. V lost 6 bases and J lost 0, with 11 bases in between. Germline lookup yields CDR1 SEHNR and CDR2 FQNEAQ (reference sequence). This CDR3 is built from 14 residues. The CDR3 here is CASSLFGMNTEAFF. As DNA, the CDR3 is TGTGCCAGCAGTTTATTTGGCATGAACACTGAAGCTTTCTTT.

This clonotype has a count of ten or more. The chain links TRBV12-3 or TRBV12-4 to TRBJ2-7; no clear D. Deletions cut 3 bases from V and 3 bases from J, with 9 bases between. CDR3 size: 13 residues. The CDR3, as DNA: TGTGCCAGCAGTTTGGTAGGGTTCTACGAGCAGTACTTC. This gives the protein CASSLVGFYEQYF.

This clonotype was recorded at least ten times. The chain recombines TRBV5-6 with TRBJ2-1; no firm D call. V gave up 3 bases and J gave up 0 bases, with 13 bases separating them. Germline assignment: CDR1 SGHDT and CDR2 YYEEEE. There are 16 residues in the CDR3. The CDR3, as DNA: TGTGCCAGCAGCTCGCCGGACGCCAGCTCCTACAATGAGCAGTTCTTC. This gives the protein CASSSPDASSYNEQFF.

This clonotype has a count of ten or more. The V gene is TRBV5-1, the J gene TRBJ2-1; 9 bases agree with TRBD1. J gave up 7 bases and V 4 bases, and 9 bases lay outside the gene matches. Germline CDR1 and CDR2: SGHRS and YFSETQ. This CDR3 has 15 amino acids. The DNA for the CDR3 is TGCGCCAGCAGCCCCCGGGACAGGGAGGGAAATGAGCAGTTCTTC. As protein: CASSPRDREGNEQFF.

This chain links TRBV12-3 or TRBV12-4 with TRBJ2-1; TRBD2 aligns across 14 bases. CDR3 length: 17 residues. J gave up 9 bases and V 1 base, and 8 bases lay outside the gene matches. The CDR3 sequence: CASSLGTSGRIYSEQFF. The DNA of the CDR3 is TGTGCCAGCAGTTTAGGGACTAGCGGGAGGATTTACTCTGAGCAGTTCTTC.

A few counts support this clonotype. The V call is TRBV24-1, the J call TRBJ2-7; 16 bases match TRBD2. The CDR3 consists of 18 residues. V lost 6 bases and J lost 4; bases outside the gene matches: 11. Looked up from germline, CDR1 is KGHDR and CDR2 is SFDVKD. CDR3 region: CATSTKGLAGGEAYEQYF. CDR3 bases: TGTGCCACCAGTACAAAGGGACTAGCGGGAGGGGAAGCATACGAGCAGTACTTC.

This sequence joins TRBV12-3 or TRBV12-4 and TRBJ2-7; the D gene could be TRBD1 or TRBD2 (6 bases each). CDR3 size: 16 residues. V was trimmed by 3 bases and J by 3 bases, leaving 18 bases between them. CDR3 region: CASSLLNRVGGYEQYF. The CDR3 DNA follows: TGTGCCAGCAGTTTGTTAAACAGGGTGGGGGGCTACGAGCAGTACTTC.

The chain uses TRBV19 and TRBJ2-4, with D possibly being TRBD1 (5 bases). Germline CDR1 reads LNHDA; CDR2 reads SQIVND (reference sequence). This CDR3 comprises 15 residues. The ends were cut back, 0 bases at V and 4 bases at J, with 10 bases in the middle. In DNA, the CDR3 is TGTGCCAGTAGTATAGATTCAGCAGGGAAAAACATTCAGTACTTC. This translates into CASSIDSAGKNIQYF.

Only a few counts were recorded for this clonotype. The chain links TRBV6-1 to TRBJ1-5; D is unresolved. The V and J ends lost 5 bases and 4 bases respectively, with 12 bases between them. The germline V gene has CDR1 MNHNS and CDR2 SASEGT. This CDR3 has 14 residues. In DNA, the CDR3 is TGTGCCAGCAGTAACGGGTGGGCGAATCAGCCCCAGCATTTT. This encodes CASSNGWANQPQHF.

This clonotype was found many times. The chain is built from TRBV5-1 and TRBJ1-2, with 7 nucleotides matching TRBD1. The CDR3 runs to 14 residues. The V gene end was trimmed by 4 bases and the J gene end by 2 bases; junction bases not matched to a gene: 5. Germline V gives CDR1 SGHRS, CDR2 YFSETQ. The CDR3: CASSTGTDNYGYTF. The CDR3 DNA sequence: TGCGCCAGCAGCACTGGGACAGACAACTATGGCTACACCTTC.

This clonotype appeared many times. Germline is not matched at one junction end, which may reflect a read error. This sequence joins TRBV30 and TRBJ2-5; 14 bases are shared with TRBD2. CDR1 and CDR2 (germline): GTSNPN, SVGIG (reference sequence). The CDR3 length is 13 residues. CDR3 sequence (DNA): TGTGCCTGGAGGGGACTAGCGGGAGAGGCCCAGTACTTC. The encoded protein is CAWRGLAGEAQYF.

The rearrangement links TRBV20-1 to TRBJ2-2, with TRBD2 identical over 10 bases. The CDR3 consists of 15 residues. The V segment lost 6 bases and the J segment 6 bases; nucleotides outside the gene matches: 10. The germline V gene has CDR1 DFQATT and CDR2 SNEGSKA (reference sequence). DNA of the CDR3: TGCAGTGCAGACCCCGGGACTAGCGAATCCGGGGAGCTGTTTTTT. Translated: CSADPGTSESGELFF.

DNA of the CDR3: TGCGCCAGCAGCCAAGCAAGGGAAGCGCGAATATACGAGCAGTACTTC. Protein sequence: CASSQAREARIYEQYF. The chain employs TRBV4-1 and TRBJ2-7, with D unresolved. V was pared by 1 base and J by 4 bases, with 17 bases between. The CDR3 has 16 residues. Germline-derived CDR1 and CDR2 are MGHRA and YSYEKL.

This clonotype appeared many times. The chain recombines TRBV6-2 or TRBV6-3 with TRBJ1-1; D unclear. V gave up 6 bases and J gave up 7 bases, with 15 bases separating them. Germline V CDR1 and CDR2: MNHEY, SVGEGT. The length of the CDR3 is 13 residues. The CDR3 sequence: CASSLSSASEAFF. CDR3 nucleotide sequence: TGTGCCAGCAGCCTAAGCTCGGCTAGTGAAGCTTTCTTT.

CDR3 region: CASSQDRGTSGDTGELFF. CDR3 DNA sequence: TGTGCCAGCAGCCAAGATCGCGGGACTAGCGGAGATACCGGGGAGCTGTTTTTT. The chain is built from TRBV3-1 and TRBJ2-2, with 11 nucleotides matching TRBD2. CDR1 is LGHDT and CDR2 is YNNKEL in the germline V gene (reference sequence). CDR3 size: 18 residues. With 0 bases clipped from V and 5 bases from J, the junction kept 8 bases outside the gene matches.

The table lists this clonotype with many counts. V usage is TRBV29-1 and J usage is TRBJ2-5; TRBD1 is a possible D gene (9 bases). Deletions cut 7 bases from V and 5 bases from J, with 17 bases between. The germline V gene has CDR1 SQVTM and CDR2 ANQGSEA. This CDR3 contains 13 residues. CDR3 loop: CSATGGGRETQYF. DNA for the CDR3: TGCAGCGCCACAGGGGGCGGGAGGGAGACCCAGTACTTC.

This clonotype has at least ten counts. The V call is TRBV7-9, the J call TRBJ1-1; 8 bases align to TRBD1. The CDR3 loop spans 15 amino acids. V trimming: 5 bases; J trimming: 0 bases; junction bases outside the gene matches: 5. The V gene's germline CDR1 is SEHNR and CDR2 FQNEAQ (reference sequence). The CDR3 sequence: CASSRQGTMNTEAFF. Here the CDR3 DNA reads TGTGCCAGCAGCCGACAGGGGACCATGAACACTGAAGCTTTCTTT.

This clonotype was recorded many times. The V gene is TRBV11-2, the J gene TRBJ1-2; the D gene is possibly TRBD1 (5 bases). CDR1 and CDR2 (germline): SGHAT, FQNNGV. The CDR3 consists of 13 residues. V gave up 2 bases and J gave up 7 bases, with 11 bases separating them. CDR3 amino acids: CASSLPGVAGYTF. The CDR3 coding sequence is TGTGCCAGCAGCTTACCGGGGGTGGCTGGCTACACCTTC.

This clonotype was recorded at least ten times. The chain links TRBV18 to TRBJ2-3; no clear D gene. Looked up from germline, CDR1 is KGHSH and CDR2 is LQKENI. Trimming took 2 bases from V and 5 from J, leaving 5 bases between them. The CDR3 length is 12 residues. The CDR3 loop reads CASSPVGDTQYF. The CDR3 coding sequence is TGTGCCAGCTCACCAGTCGGAGATACGCAGTATTTT. Looking up the rest from reference TRBV18 and TRBJ2-3 gives the full variable domain: NAGVMQNPRHLVRRRGQEARLRCSPMKGHSHVYWYRQLPEEGLKFMVYLQKENIIDESGMPKERFSAEFPKEGPSILRIQQVVRGDSAAYFCASSPVGDTQYFGPGTRLTVL.

In its sample, this clonotype was seen many times. CDR3 protein: CASSILGGRAYNEQFF. DNA of the CDR3: TGTGCCAGTAGTATTCTGGGCGGGAGAGCCTACAATGAGCAGTTCTTC. The V and J genes are TRBV19 and TRBJ2-1, with TRBD2 matching 7 bases. This CDR3 contains 16 residues. The J segment lost 2 bases and the V segment lost 3 bases, leaving 7 bases of the junction unmatched. CDR1 and CDR2 (germline): LNHDA, SQIVND (reference sequence).

This clonotype was seen ten or more times. V gene TRBV2 combines with J gene TRBJ1-5; D is perhaps TRBD1 (5 bases). Trimming took off 2 bases at V and 5 bases at J, with 13 bases between the two ends. The CDR3 has 15 residues. Per germline, CDR1 SNHLY and CDR2 FYNNEI. The CDR3 DNA reads TGTGCCAGCAGTGAATCCAGGGCGGCCCATCAGCCCCAGCATTTT. It codes for CASSESRAAHQPQHF. The full variable domain, rest sourced from reference TRBV2 and TRBJ1-5, is EPEVTQTPSHQVTQMGQEVILRCVPISNHLYFYWYRQILGQKVEFLVSFYNNEISEKSEIFDDQFSVERPDGSNFTLKIRSTKLEDSAMYFCASSESRAAHQPQHFGDGTRLSIL.

J is TRBJ1-4 and V is TRBV4-2; possibly TRBD1 for D (6 bases). The germline V gene encodes CDR1 LGHNA and CDR2 YNFKEQ. This CDR3 has 16 amino acids. V lost 1 base and J 3 bases, leaving 12 bases between the germline ends. Here the CDR3 reads CASSQGPGTSNEKLFF. The CDR3 DNA sequence: TGTGCCAGCAGCCAAGGACCCGGGACATCTAATGAAAAACTGTTTTTT.